This is a list of T cell receptor beta chains from one sample in a study of OX40 agonist ivuxolimab in advanced cancers. TCRdb's copy holds only in-frame clones and misses some; the assay was immunoSEQ multiplex PCR. The repertoire holds fewer than 55,000 clones, about 85% seen once, with approximately 20% in the top ten. The sample in question was CD4+ or CD8+ T cells sorted from blood, obtained in a trial of the OX40 agonist ivuxolimab. Receptors were obtained from an adult with an advanced solid tumor such as melanoma, head and neck, liver or kidney cancer. The CDR3 runs from the conserved cysteine through the conserved F or W. A D gene is named only where the DNA matches it firmly. Part of the rows lack a size; the others show once, few, many or a class for expanded clones.

CDR3: CAWSVGTVYGYTF
DNA: TGTGCCTGGAGTGTAGGGACAGTTTATGGCTACACCTTC
size: NA
D: TRBD1
V: TRBV30
J: TRBJ1-2

CDR3: CASSYGTSSYNEQFF
DNA: TGTGCCAGCAGTTACGGGACTAGCTCCTACAATGAGCAGTTCTTC
size: NA
D: TRBD2
V: TRBV6-6
J: TRBJ2-1

CDR3: CASSLTDRGTDTQYF
DNA: TGTGCCAGCAGTTTAACGGACAGGGGGACAGATACGCAGTATTTT
size: NA
D: TRBD1
V: TRBV28
J: TRBJ2-3

CDR3: CATNTGLAGVLNEQFF
DNA: TGTGCCACCAACACGGGACTAGCGGGGGTCCTCAATGAGCAGTTCTTC
size: NA
D: TRBD2
V: TRBV15
J: TRBJ2-1

CDR3: CASSEAKGFYNEQFF
DNA: TGTGCCAGCAGTGAAGCGAAAGGATTCTACAATGAGCAGTTCTTC
size: NA
D: NA
V: TRBV6-1
J: TRBJ2-1

CDR3: CASSDSGLSLNTEAFF
DNA: TGCGCCAGCAGTGATTCCGGGCTGTCTTTGAACACTGAAGCTTTCTTT
size: NA
D: NA
V: TRBV10-1
J: TRBJ1-1

CDR3: CASRHGVYTF
DNA: TGTGCCAGCAGACATGGTGTCTACACCTTC
size: few
D: NA
V: TRBV6-1
J: TRBJ1-2

CDR3: CASSRDRSEQFF
DNA: TGTGCCAGCAGCAGGGACAGGTCCGAGCAGTTCTTC
size: once
D: TRBD1
V: TRBV6-6
J: TRBJ2-1

CDR3: CASSVGVGRGYEQYF
DNA: TGTGCCAGCAGCGTAGGGGTCGGGAGGGGGTACGAGCAGTACTTC
size: once
D: TRBD2
V: TRBV9
J: TRBJ2-7

CDR3: CASSPRQQGAWDGYTF
DNA: TGTGCCAGCTCACCACGTCAACAGGGGGCCTGGGATGGCTACACCTTC
size: NA
D: TRBD1
V: TRBV18
J: TRBJ1-2

CDR3: CASSVGSGGNEKLFF
DNA: TGTGCCAGCAGCGTAGGTTCTGGGGGTAATGAAAAACTGTTTTTT
size: few
D: NA
V: TRBV9
J: TRBJ1-4

CDR3: CASSMGVGNGNTIYF
DNA: TGCGCCAGCAGCATGGGGGTTGGTAACGGAAACACCATATATTTT
size: few
D: NA
V: TRBV4-3
J: TRBJ1-3

CDR3: CASSQGRGDWYEQYF
DNA: TGCGCCAGCAGCCAAGGAAGGGGAGATTGGTACGAGCAGTACTTC
size: NA
D: NA
V: TRBV4-3
J: TRBJ2-7

CDR3: CASGPVIGTYEQYF
DNA: TGTGCCAGCGGGCCCGTCATAGGAACCTACGAGCAGTACTTC
size: NA
D: NA
V: TRBV7-9
J: TRBJ2-7

CDR3: CASAALGNQPQHF
DNA: TGTGCCAGTGCCGCACTAGGCAATCAGCCCCAGCATTTT
size: NA
D: NA
V: TRBV19
J: TRBJ1-5

CDR3: CASSFRVGGTYNEQFF
DNA: TGTGCCAGCAGCTTTAGAGTGGGAGGAACCTACAATGAGCAGTTCTTC
size: few
D: NA
V: TRBV5-6
J: TRBJ2-1

CDR3: CASSSADTQYF
DNA: TGTGCCAGCAGTTCCGCAGATACGCAGTATTTT
size: NA
D: NA
V: TRBV6-5
J: TRBJ2-3

CDR3: CASSVGVSNQPQHF
DNA: TGTGCCAGCAGCGTGGGCGTTAGCAATCAGCCCCAGCATTTT
size: NA
D: NA
V: TRBV9
J: TRBJ1-5

CDR3: CASSETTRLLNEQFF
DNA: TGTGCCAGCAGTGAGACGACTAGGCTGTTGAATGAGCAGTTCTTC
size: NA
D: NA
V: TRBV6-4
J: TRBJ2-1

CDR3: CASSLARPSLGQPQHF
DNA: TGTGCCAGCAGTTTAGCTCGACCAAGCCTAGGCCAGCCCCAGCATTTT
size: NA
D: NA
V: TRBV27
J: TRBJ1-5